The 10 T cell receptor beta chains below were found in one sample sequenced in a study of cytomegalovirus exposure and HLA in healthy donors. The PCR was carried out with 60 Vbeta primers and 13 Jbeta primers. TCRdb keeps only in-frame clones here, not all; method: immunoSEQ multiplex PCR. The table records about 190,000 clones, 81% of them present only once. The sample comprised PBMCs. The receptors originated from a man between 40 and 49 years old in good health and CMV-seropositive.

The chain links TRBV6-5 to TRBJ2-1; 12 bases line up with TRBD2. CDR3 length: 16 amino acids. The V segment lost 0 bases and the J segment 8 bases; nucleotides outside the gene matches: 5. The germline gives CDR1 MNHEY, CDR2 SVGAGI. CDR3: CASSYSRTSGIYEQFF. The CDR3 DNA follows: TGTGCCAGCAGTTACTCAAGGACTAGCGGGATCTATGAGCAGTTCTTC.

This clone has just a few counts. The chain links TRBV7-9 to TRBJ1-1, with 8 bases identical to TRBD1. CDR3 length: 15 amino acids. Trimming at V came to 6 bases and at J to 0 bases, leaving 6 bases not matched to a gene. CDR1 is SEHNR and CDR2 is FQNEAQ in the germline V gene (reference sequence). CDR3 loop: CASRPRQGLNTEAFF. CDR3 nucleotides: TGTGCCAGCAGGCCTAGACAGGGGCTGAACACTGAAGCTTTCTTT. The full variable domain, rest sourced from reference TRBV7-9 and TRBJ1-1, is DTGVSQNPRHKITKRGQNVTFRCDPISEHNRLYWYRQTLGQGPEFLTYFQNEAQLEKSRLLSDRFSAERPKGSFSTLEIQRTEQGDSAMYLCASRPRQGLNTEAFFGQGTRLTVV.

This sequence joins TRBV18 and TRBJ1-2, with D perhaps TRBD1 (5 bases). This CDR3 has 13 residues. Germline V gene data show CDR1 as KGHSH and CDR2 as LQKENI. The V and J ends lost 3 bases and 3 bases respectively, with 8 bases between them. CDR3 sequence reads: CASSPSGDYGYTF. The CDR3 nucleotides are TGTGCCAGCTCACCGTCGGGGGACTATGGCTACACCTTC.

The chain is built from TRBV2 and TRBJ2-3; 7 nucleotides line up with TRBD1. The V gene end was trimmed by 1 base and the J gene end by 4 bases; junction bases not matched to a gene: 8. The CDR3 spans 16 residues. CDR1 and CDR2 from the germline V gene are SNHLY and FYNNEI. The CDR3 sequence: CASSEGTTGLSDTQYF. Written as DNA, the CDR3 is TGTGCCAGCAGTGAAGGGACGACAGGGCTTTCAGATACGCAGTATTTT. The variable domain in full, with the rest retrieved from reference TRBV2 and TRBJ2-3, is EPEVTQTPSHQVTQMGQEVILRCVPISNHLYFYWYRQILGQKVEFLVSFYNNEISEKSEIFDDQFSVERPDGSNFTLKIRSTKLEDSAMYFCASSEGTTGLSDTQYFGPGTRLTVL.

The chain has TRBV5-5 and TRBJ1-1; D is unclear. The ends were cut back, 2 bases at V and 1 base at J, with 9 bases in the middle. Germline lookup yields CDR1 SGHKS and CDR2 YYEKEE (reference sequence). This CDR3 comprises 14 residues. The CDR3 loop is CASSFWASNTEAFF. CDR3 bases: TGTGCCAGCAGCTTTTGGGCTTCGAACACTGAAGCTTTCTTT.

V usage is TRBV6-5 and J usage is TRBJ1-2; D is unclear. Germline CDR1 is MNHEY and CDR2 is SVGAGI. The V gene lost 4 bases and the J gene lost 4 bases, with 10 bases spanning the gap. This CDR3 is 13 amino acids long. This chain's CDR3 is CASSFDGSYGYTF. DNA for the CDR3: TGTGCCAGCAGTTTCGATGGGAGCTATGGCTACACCTTC.

The chain has TRBV28 and TRBJ1-1; D remains ambiguous. Deletions cut 7 bases from V and 2 bases from J, with 14 bases between. Germline V gene lookup returns CDR1 MDHEN and CDR2 SYDVKM. CDR3 size: 14 residues. CDR3 region: CASTLDTLNTEAFF. The CDR3 region has the DNA TGTGCCAGCACCTTAGACACCTTAAACACTGAAGCTTTCTTT.

The chain joins TRBV5-1 to TRBJ1-2; 8 bases map to TRBD1. Losses at the gene ends were 4 bases for V and 1 base for J; bases not matched to a gene: 3. Germline CDR1 reads SGHRS; CDR2 reads YFSETQ. The CDR3 has 14 amino acids. The CDR3 DNA sequence: TGCGCCAGCAGCCCGACAGGGGTTAACTATGGCTACACCTTC. It yields the protein CASSPTGVNYGYTF.

The CDR3 sequence: CASSQIGGIRTSAFNTGELFF. DNA of the CDR3: TGCGCCAGCAGCCAAATAGGGGGCATTAGGACTAGCGCTTTCAACACCGGGGAGCTGTTTTTT. This chain connects TRBV4-3 to TRBJ2-2, with 9 positions matching TRBD2. The CDR3 consists of 21 residues. The germline CDR1 and CDR2 sequences are LGHNA and YSLEER. V shed 2 bases, J shed 2 bases, and the junction held 18 bases outside the gene matches.

The rearrangement uses TRBV9 and TRBJ2-7; no clear D gene. Germline assignment: CDR1 SGDLS and CDR2 YYNGEE. Trimming left V 1 base short and J 4 bases short, with 9 bases between. This CDR3 spans 13 amino acids. For the CDR3, the DNA is TGTGCCAGCAGCGTAATACCAGGATACGAGCAGTACTTC. It specifies CASSVIPGYEQYF.